This entry describes one T cell receptor (beta chain). Its antigen remains undetermined. Base qualities are not at hand, and no much larger clone is one base apart. The germline V gene provides CDR1 LGHNA and CDR2 YNFKEQ. The V end loses 0 bases and the J end loses 4 bases, and a stretch of 12 bases separates them. Inclusive of the bounding cysteine and phenylalanine, the CDR3 is 16 residues long. CDR3 DNA only is kept here, 48 bases in frame from base 1. Genomic DNA was isolated from the sorted cells so that the TCRbeta CDR3 region could be sequenced. The immunoSEQ Assay was used to sequence the TCRbeta CDR3 regions. TCRdb took this table from immuneACCESS and kept in-frame rearrangements with V and J called. Such tables lack part of the clones; where checked against another copy, unresolved V genes explain under half of the gap, and the rest is unexplained. Present in this sample are more than 65,000 clones, about 82% of which were seen just once. The ten largest clones represent less than 6.5% of the sample.

The trial excluded patients who had a history of autoimmune disease or who were on systemic immunosuppression. Peripheral blood for TCR sequencing was drawn from every dose cohort at baseline, at cycle 4 day 1 and at cycle 7 day 1. The samples were taken from a phase I, first-in-human, multicenter, open-label dose-escalation trial of ivuxolimab. Adults with locally advanced or metastatic melanoma, renal cell carcinoma, hepatocellular carcinoma or head and neck squamous cell carcinoma were enrolled in the trial. Before TCR sequencing, CD4+ and CD8+ T cells were separately sorted from peripheral blood. The source of the sample is a study of OX40 agonist ivuxolimab in advanced cancers. About the full investigation: Ivuxolimab was a fully human IgG2 agonistic monoclonal antibody targeting the costimulatory receptor OX40 (CD134). The point of sequencing TCRbeta in the periphery was to test whether ivuxolimab changed TCR sequence diversity and drove clonal T-cell expansion. Intravenous ivuxolimab was administered to patients every 2 weeks at six dose levels: 0.01, 0.1, 0.3, 1.5, 3 and 10 mg/kg. The paper reports the monotherapy dose-escalation portion (N of about 56 patients) of the phase I ivuxolimab trial. A male proportion of under 85% and a mean age of approximately 60 years, ranging from roughly 23 to 80, were recorded for the dose-escalation cohort. Patients were allowed to have had prior anti-PD-1, anti-PD-L1 or anti-CTLA-4 therapy, and around 40% of the dose-escalation patients had previously received checkpoint inhibitors. Of the approximately 54 patients in dose escalation, some 19 had hepatocellular carcinoma, around 15 had melanoma, 9 had renal cell carcinoma and 9 had head and neck cancer. Partial responses were achieved by three dose-escalation patients, of whom one had hepatocellular carcinoma and two had cutaneous melanoma.

General findings and caveats noted by the study authors: At doses from 0.1 to 3.0 mg/kg, clonal expansion was seen in both CD4+ and CD8+ blood T cells between baseline and week 6. Low levels of normalized T-cell clonal expansion were also seen in some patients who did not respond. In the 0.1-3.0 mg/kg groups, partial responders were among the patients with the lowest normalized peripheral clonal expansion, particularly in CD8+ T cells. Antigen specificity was not determined for the clonally expanded peripheral T cells. On average, CD8+ T cells showed more expanded clones than CD4+ T cells after ivuxolimab.

The sequence joins TRBV4-2 to TRBJ2-2, with no reliable assignment of the D segment. This specimen consisted of CD4+ or CD8+ T cells sorted from blood, obtained in a trial of the OX40 agonist ivuxolimab. This TCR was recovered from an adult with an advanced solid tumor such as melanoma, head and neck, liver or kidney cancer. The nucleotide sequence reads as follows: TGTGCCAGCAGCCAAGAAAAGGTTATGTCCACCGGGGAGCTGTTTTTT. This encodes CASSQEKVMSTGELFF.